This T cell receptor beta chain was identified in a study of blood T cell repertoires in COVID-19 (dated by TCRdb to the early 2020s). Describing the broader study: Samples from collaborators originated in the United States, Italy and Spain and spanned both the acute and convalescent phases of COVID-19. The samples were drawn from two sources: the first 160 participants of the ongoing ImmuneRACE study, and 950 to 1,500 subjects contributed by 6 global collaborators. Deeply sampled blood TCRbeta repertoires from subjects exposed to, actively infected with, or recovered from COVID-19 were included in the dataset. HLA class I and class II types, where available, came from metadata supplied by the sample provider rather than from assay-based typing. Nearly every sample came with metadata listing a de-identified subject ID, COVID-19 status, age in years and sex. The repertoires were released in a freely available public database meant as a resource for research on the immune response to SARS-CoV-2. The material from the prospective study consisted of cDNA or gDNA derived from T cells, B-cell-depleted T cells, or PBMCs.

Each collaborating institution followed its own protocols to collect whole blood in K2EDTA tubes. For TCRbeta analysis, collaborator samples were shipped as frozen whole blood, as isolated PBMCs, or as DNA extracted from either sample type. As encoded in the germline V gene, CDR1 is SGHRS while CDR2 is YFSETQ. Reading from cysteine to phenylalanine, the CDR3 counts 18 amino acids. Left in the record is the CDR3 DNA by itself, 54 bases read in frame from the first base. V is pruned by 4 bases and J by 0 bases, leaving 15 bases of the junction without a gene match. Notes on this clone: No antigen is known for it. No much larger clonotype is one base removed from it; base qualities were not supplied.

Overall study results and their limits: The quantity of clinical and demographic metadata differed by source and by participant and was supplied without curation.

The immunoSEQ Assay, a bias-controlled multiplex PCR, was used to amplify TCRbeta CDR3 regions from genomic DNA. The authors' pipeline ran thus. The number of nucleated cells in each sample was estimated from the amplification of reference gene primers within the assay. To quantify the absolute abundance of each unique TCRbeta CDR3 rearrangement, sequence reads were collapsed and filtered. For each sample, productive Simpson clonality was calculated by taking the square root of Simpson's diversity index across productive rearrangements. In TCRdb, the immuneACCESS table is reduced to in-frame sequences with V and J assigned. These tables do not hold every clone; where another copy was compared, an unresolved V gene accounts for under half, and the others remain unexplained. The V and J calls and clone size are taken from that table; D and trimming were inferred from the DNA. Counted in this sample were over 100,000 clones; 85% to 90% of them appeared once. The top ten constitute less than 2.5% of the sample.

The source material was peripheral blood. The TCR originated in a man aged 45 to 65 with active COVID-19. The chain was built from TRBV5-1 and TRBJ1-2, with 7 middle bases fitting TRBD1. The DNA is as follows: TGCGCCAGCAGCCGAGATGCTTTGGGACAGAAAGCTAACTATGGCTACACCTTC. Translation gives CASSRDALGQKANYGYTF.